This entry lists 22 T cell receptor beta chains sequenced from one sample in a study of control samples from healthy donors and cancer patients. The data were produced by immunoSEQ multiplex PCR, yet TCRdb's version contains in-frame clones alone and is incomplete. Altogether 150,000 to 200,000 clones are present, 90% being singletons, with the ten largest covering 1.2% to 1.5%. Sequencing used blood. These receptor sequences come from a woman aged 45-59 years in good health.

The chain's CDR3 is CASSQGQNYGYTF. In DNA form, the CDR3 reads TGTGCCAGCAGTCAGGGACAGAACTATGGCTACACCTTC. The chain links TRBV6-2 or TRBV6-3 to TRBJ1-2; 7 positions agree with TRBD1. The germline V gene encodes CDR1 MNHEY and CDR2 SVGEGT. V shed 5 bases, J shed 2 bases, and the junction held 2 bases outside the gene matches. The CDR3 loop spans 13 amino acids.

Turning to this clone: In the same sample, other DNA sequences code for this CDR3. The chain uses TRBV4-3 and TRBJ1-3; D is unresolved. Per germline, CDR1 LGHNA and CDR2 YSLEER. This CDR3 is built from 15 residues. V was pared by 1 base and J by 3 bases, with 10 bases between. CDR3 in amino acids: CASSQVPGSGNTIYF. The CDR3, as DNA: TGCGCCAGCAGCCAAGTACCCGGGAGTGGAAACACCATATATTTT.

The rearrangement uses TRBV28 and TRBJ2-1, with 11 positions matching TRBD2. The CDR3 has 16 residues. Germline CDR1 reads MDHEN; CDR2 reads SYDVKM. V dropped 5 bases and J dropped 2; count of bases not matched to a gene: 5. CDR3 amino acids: CASSQLSGGAYNEQFF. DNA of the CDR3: TGTGCCAGCAGTCAACTTAGCGGGGGGGCCTACAATGAGCAGTTCTTC.

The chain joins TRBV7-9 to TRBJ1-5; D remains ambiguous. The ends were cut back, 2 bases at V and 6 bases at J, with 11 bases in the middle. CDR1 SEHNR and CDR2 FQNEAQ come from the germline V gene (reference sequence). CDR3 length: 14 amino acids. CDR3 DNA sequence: TGTGCCAGCAGCTTAAGCTCCCCAGGTCAGCCCCAGCATTTT. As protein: CASSLSSPGQPQHF.

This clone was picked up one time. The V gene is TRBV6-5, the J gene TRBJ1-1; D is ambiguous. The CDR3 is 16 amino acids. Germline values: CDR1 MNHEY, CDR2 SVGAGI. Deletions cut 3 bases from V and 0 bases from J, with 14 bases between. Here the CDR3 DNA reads TGTGCCAGCAGTTATGATGGGAGCGTAGTGAACACTGAAGCTTTCTTT. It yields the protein CASSYDGSVVNTEAFF.

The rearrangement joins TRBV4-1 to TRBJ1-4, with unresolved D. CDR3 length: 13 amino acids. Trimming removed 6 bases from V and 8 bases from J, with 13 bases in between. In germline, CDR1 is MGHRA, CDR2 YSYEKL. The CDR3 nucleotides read TGCGCCAGCAGGGGGTTACGCGAGGAAAAACTGTTTTTT. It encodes CASRGLREEKLFF.

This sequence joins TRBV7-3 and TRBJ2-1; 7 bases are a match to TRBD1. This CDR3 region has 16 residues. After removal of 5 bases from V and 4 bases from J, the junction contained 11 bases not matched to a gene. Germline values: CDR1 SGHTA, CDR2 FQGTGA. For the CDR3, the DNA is TGTGCCAGCAGCAGGACCCCCGGGACAGAGTACAATGAGCAGTTCTTC. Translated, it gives CASSRTPGTEYNEQFF.

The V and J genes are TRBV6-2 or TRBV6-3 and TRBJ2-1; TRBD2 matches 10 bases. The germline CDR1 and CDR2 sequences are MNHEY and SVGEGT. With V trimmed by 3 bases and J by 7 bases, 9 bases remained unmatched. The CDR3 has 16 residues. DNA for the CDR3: TGTGCCAGCAGTTATGGGGCTAGCGGGGGAGTAAATGAGCAGTTCTTC. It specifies CASSYGASGGVNEQFF.

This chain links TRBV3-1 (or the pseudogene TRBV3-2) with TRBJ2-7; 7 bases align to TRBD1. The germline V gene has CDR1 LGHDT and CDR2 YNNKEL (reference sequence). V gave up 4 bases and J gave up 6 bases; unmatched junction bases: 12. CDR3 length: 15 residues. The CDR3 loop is CASSRRRDRAAEQYF. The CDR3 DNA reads TGTGCCAGCAGCCGACGTAGAGACAGGGCCGCCGAGCAGTACTTC.

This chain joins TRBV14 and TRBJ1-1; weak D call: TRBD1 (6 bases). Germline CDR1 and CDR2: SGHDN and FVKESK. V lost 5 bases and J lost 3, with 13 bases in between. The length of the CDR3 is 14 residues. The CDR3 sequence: CASSGDTRYTEAFF. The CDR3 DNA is TGTGCCAGCAGCGGGGACACGCGGTACACTGAAGCTTTCTTT.

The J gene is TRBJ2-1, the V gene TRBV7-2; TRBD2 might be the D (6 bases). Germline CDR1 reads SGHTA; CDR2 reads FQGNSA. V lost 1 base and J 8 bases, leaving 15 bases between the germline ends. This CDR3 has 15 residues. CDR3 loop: CASSLGGGMGYEQFF. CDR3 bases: TGTGCCAGCAGCTTAGGAGGCGGGATGGGCTATGAGCAGTTCTTC.

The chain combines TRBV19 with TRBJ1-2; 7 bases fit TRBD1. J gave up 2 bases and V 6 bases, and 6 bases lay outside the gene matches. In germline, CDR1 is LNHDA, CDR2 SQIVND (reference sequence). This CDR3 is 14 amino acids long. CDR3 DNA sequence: TGTGCCAGTAGAGCACAGGGGTTCAACTATGGCTACACCTTC. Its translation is CASRAQGFNYGYTF.

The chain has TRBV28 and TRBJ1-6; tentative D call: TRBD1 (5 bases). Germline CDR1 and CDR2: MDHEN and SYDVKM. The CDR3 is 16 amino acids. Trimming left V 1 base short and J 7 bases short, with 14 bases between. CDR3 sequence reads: CASSLSWGQGNSPLHF. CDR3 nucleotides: TGTGCCAGCAGTTTATCTTGGGGTCAGGGCAATTCACCCCTCCACTTT.

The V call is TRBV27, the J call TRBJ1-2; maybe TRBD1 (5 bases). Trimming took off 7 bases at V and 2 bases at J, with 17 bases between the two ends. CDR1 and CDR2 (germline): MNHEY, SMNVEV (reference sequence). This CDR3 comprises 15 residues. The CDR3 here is CASTFSGAENYGYTF. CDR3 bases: TGTGCCAGCACCTTCTCCGGGGCGGAGAACTATGGCTACACCTTC.

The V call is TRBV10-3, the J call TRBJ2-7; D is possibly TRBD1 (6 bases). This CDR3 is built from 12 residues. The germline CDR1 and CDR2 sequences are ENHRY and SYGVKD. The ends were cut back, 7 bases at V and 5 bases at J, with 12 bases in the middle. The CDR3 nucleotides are TGTGCCATCACCGCCAGGGGCCACGAGCAGTACTTC. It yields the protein CAITARGHEQYF.

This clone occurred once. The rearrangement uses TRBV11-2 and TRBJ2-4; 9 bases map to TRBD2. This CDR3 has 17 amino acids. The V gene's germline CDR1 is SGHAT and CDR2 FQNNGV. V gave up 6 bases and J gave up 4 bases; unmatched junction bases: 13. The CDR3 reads CASSNVPSGNQKNIQYF. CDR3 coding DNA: TGTGCCAGCAGTAACGTGCCTAGCGGGAACCAAAAAAACATTCAGTACTTC.

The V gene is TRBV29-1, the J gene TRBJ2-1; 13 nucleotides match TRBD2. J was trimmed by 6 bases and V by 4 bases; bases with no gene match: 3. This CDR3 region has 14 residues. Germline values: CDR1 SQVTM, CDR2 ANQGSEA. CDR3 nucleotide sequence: TGCAGCGTTGCCCGGACTAGCGGGGGCAATGAGCAGTTCTTC. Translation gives CSVARTSGGNEQFF.

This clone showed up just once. The CDR3 reads CASSGGQFGELFF. The CDR3, as DNA: TGCGCCAGCAGCGGCGGACAGTTCGGGGAGCTGTTTTTT. The chain is built from TRBV5-1 and TRBJ2-2, with a weak D call TRBD1 (6 bases). The germline CDR1 and CDR2 sequences are SGHRS and YFSETQ. Trimming took off 4 bases at V and 7 bases at J, with 11 bases between the two ends. CDR3 size: 13 residues.

CDR3 loop: CASSLVLGRNTGELFF. The CDR3 nucleotides read TGTGCCAGCAGCTTAGTATTGGGCAGAAACACCGGGGAGCTGTTTTTT. The V and J genes are TRBV7-2 and TRBJ2-2; unclear D gene. Trimming took off 1 base at V and 2 bases at J, with 11 bases between the two ends. The CDR3 contains 16 residues. CDR1 SGHTA and CDR2 FQGNSA come from the germline V gene.

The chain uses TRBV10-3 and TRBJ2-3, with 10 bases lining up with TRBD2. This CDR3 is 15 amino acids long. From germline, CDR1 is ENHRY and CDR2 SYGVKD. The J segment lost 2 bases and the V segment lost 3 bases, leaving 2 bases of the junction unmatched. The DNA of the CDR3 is TGTGCCATCAGTGAACTAGCGGGGTACACAGATACGCAGTATTTT. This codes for CAISELAGYTDTQYF.

The DNA for the CDR3 is TGTGCCAGCAGCGTAGATCCGAACTATGGCTACACCTTC. It translates to CASSVDPNYGYTF. The V and J genes are TRBV9 and TRBJ1-2; D is unresolved. Germline assignment: CDR1 SGDLS and CDR2 YYNGEE. V was shortened by 0 bases and J by 2 bases, with 5 bases between the two germline ends. The CDR3 length is 13 residues.

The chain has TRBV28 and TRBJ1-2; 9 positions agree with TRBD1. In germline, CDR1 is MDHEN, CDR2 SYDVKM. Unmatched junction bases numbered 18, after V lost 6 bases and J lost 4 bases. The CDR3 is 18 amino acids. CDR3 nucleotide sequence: TGTGCCAGCAGGTTAACCGGGACAGGGAAGAGGACGGGCTATGGCTACACCTTC. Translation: CASRLTGTGKRTGYGYTF.